The 19 T cell receptor beta chains below all came from one sample that was sequenced in a study of blood T cell repertoires in COVID-19 (TCRdb year 2020). Libraries were prepared through the immunoSEQ multiplex PCR assay. Held by TCRdb, this immuneACCESS table contains in-frame sequences only and omits some clones. Under half of the omission traces to an unresolved V gene where checked; the cause of the rest is unknown. Here the sample has around 460,000 clones; over 85% occur a single time. The ten largest clones take up around 0.92% of the sample. Sequenced sample: peripheral blood. The receptors originated from a man between 18 and 29 years old with COVID-19, enrolled during active disease.

This chain joins TRBV4-2 and TRBJ2-7; TRBD2 is a possible D gene (5 bases). Germline loops: CDR1 LGHNA, CDR2 YNFKEQ. The CDR3 spans 13 residues. Between the trimmed V and J ends, which lost 6 bases and 4 bases, there was a span of 13 bases. CDR3 sequence reads: CASRRGINYEQYF. The CDR3, as DNA: TGTGCCAGCAGAAGAGGGATCAATTACGAGCAGTACTTC.

The chain has TRBV6-5 and TRBJ2-2; TRBD1 matches at 8 bases. Germline V gene lookup returns CDR1 MNHEY and CDR2 SVGAGI. CDR3 length: 15 residues. Trimming cost V 6 bases and J 3 bases; bases outside gene matches: 6. The CDR3 loop reads CASSPDRADTGELFF. The DNA for the CDR3 is TGTGCCAGCAGCCCGGACAGGGCGGACACCGGGGAGCTGTTTTTT.

The J gene is TRBJ2-1, the V gene TRBV15, with D hard to call. With 0 bases removed from V and 3 bases from J, the gap between germline ends came to 3 bases. The germline CDR1 and CDR2 sequences are LNHNV and YYDKDF (reference sequence). The CDR3 is 13 amino acids. The CDR3 DNA reads TGTGCCACCAGCAGAGACAGCTACAATGAGCAGTTCTTC. Protein product: CATSRDSYNEQFF. Full variable domain (remainder filled in from reference TRBV15 and TRBJ2-1): DAMVIQNPRYQVTQFGKPVTLSCSQTLNHNVMYWYQQKSSQAPKLLFHYYDKDFNNEADTPDNFQSRRPNTSFCFLDIRSPGLGDTAMYLCATSRDSYNEQFFGPGTRLTVL.

This clone was counted a single time. CDR3 sequence: CASSPGHGEREQYF. CDR3 in DNA: TGTGCCAGTAGTCCGGGACACGGGGAGAGAGAGCAGTACTTC. The chain uses TRBV19 and TRBJ2-7; D may be TRBD1 (6 bases). This CDR3 spans 14 amino acids. Trimming shortened V by 5 bases and J by 7 bases, and 18 bases separated the two germline ends. The germline gives CDR1 LNHDA, CDR2 SQIVND (reference sequence).

The V and J genes are TRBV11-2 and TRBJ1-1; D is uncertain. Germline V gene data show CDR1 as SGHAT and CDR2 as FQNNGV. V gave up 5 bases and J gave up 1 base, with 8 bases separating them. The CDR3 has 13 amino acids. CDR3: CASSLPGNTEAFF. In nucleotides, the CDR3 is TGTGCCAGCAGCCTCCCGGGGAACACTGAAGCTTTCTTT.

This rearrangement joins TRBV28 to TRBJ2-1, with 11 bases fitting TRBD2. V lost 10 bases to trimming and J lost 5 bases; unmatched junction nucleotides: 7. The CDR3 is 14 residues long. Germline V gene data show CDR1 as MDHEN and CDR2 as SYDVKM. CDR3 nucleotide sequence: TGTGCCACTATCCTAGCGGGGGGAAACAATGAGCAGTTCTTC. This codes for CATILAGGNNEQFF. The full variable domain, its missing parts supplied by reference TRBV28 and TRBJ2-1, is DVKVTQSSRYLVKRTGEKVFLECVQDMDHENMFWYRQDPGLGLRLIYFSYDVKMKEKGDIPEGYSVSREKKERFSLILESASTNQTSMYLCATILAGGNNEQFFGPGTRLTVL.

The rearrangement uses TRBV11-3 and TRBJ2-3, with a possible D match to TRBD2 (6 bases). The CDR3 totals 17 residues. Trimming removed 5 bases at V and 0 bases at J, with 18 bases between. Germline V gene sequence: CDR1 SGHNT, CDR2 YENEEA. CDR3 sequence (DNA): TGTGCCAGCAGCCCCGCCCCGGGACTGCCTAGCACAGATACGCAGTATTTT. Translated, it gives CASSPAPGLPSTDTQYF.

V is TRBV12-5 and J is TRBJ2-1; 11 bases match TRBD2. The CDR3 length is 17 residues. From germline, CDR1 is LGHNT and CDR2 FRNRAP. J gave up 4 bases and V 0 bases, and 5 bases lay outside the gene matches. The CDR3 DNA sequence: TGTGCTAGTGGTTTGGTAGCTCTAGCGGGAGGATACAATGAGCAGTTCTTC. Amino acids: CASGLVALAGGYNEQFF.

The chain uses TRBV6-5 and TRBJ2-2; TRBD1 matches at 8 bases. The CDR3 runs to 15 residues. The germline CDR1 and CDR2 sequences are MNHEY and SVGAGI. V was pared by 5 bases and J by 3 bases, with 5 bases of the junction left unmatched. The CDR3 DNA follows: TGTGCCAGCAGTCAAATGACAGGGGACACCGGGGAGCTGTTTTTT. It is translated as CASSQMTGDTGELFF.

The J gene is TRBJ1-6, the V gene TRBV9; the match to TRBD1 covers 9 bases. Trimming at V came to 3 bases and at J to 7 bases, leaving 8 bases not matched to a gene. The CDR3 is 16 residues long. From germline, CDR1 is SGDLS and CDR2 YYNGEE. CDR3 loop: CASSADRGWFNSPLHF. The CDR3 nucleotides are TGTGCCAGCAGCGCAGACAGGGGGTGGTTCAATTCACCCCTCCACTTT.

This chain connects TRBV14 to TRBJ2-5; 7 positions match TRBD1. Per the germline V gene, CDR1 is SGHDN and CDR2 is FVKESK. The V and J ends lost 0 bases and 7 bases, in that order; junction bases with no gene match: 5. The CDR3 is made up of 14 amino acids. This CDR3 reads CASSQERQGGTQYF. Written as DNA, the CDR3 is TGTGCCAGCAGCCAAGAGAGACAGGGTGGGACCCAGTACTTC.

This clone was counted a single time. The V and J genes are TRBV6-5 and TRBJ2-2; TRBD2 aligns across 8 bases. CDR1 MNHEY and CDR2 SVGAGI come from the germline V gene. The CDR3 runs 15 residues. J was trimmed by 7 bases and V by 9 bases; bases with no gene match: 13. The CDR3 sequence: CASWTLAGGFGELFF. CDR3 nucleotide sequence: TGTGCCAGTTGGACGCTAGCGGGCGGTTTCGGGGAGCTGTTTTTT.

J is TRBJ1-1 and V is TRBV7-9; the match to TRBD1 covers 10 bases. Trimming cost V 2 bases and J 5 bases; bases outside gene matches: 8. This CDR3 is built from 16 residues. Germline loops: CDR1 SEHNR, CDR2 FQNEAQ (reference sequence). Here the CDR3 reads CASSLRGQGKMTEAFF. DNA of the CDR3: TGTGCCAGCAGCTTAAGGGGACAGGGGAAAATGACTGAAGCTTTCTTT.

This chain joins TRBV7-2 and TRBJ2-1; D possibly corresponds to TRBD2 (6 bases). With 11 bases removed from V and 8 bases from J, the gap between germline ends came to 16 bases. This CDR3 region has 12 residues. Looked up from germline, CDR1 is SGHTA and CDR2 is FQGNSA. This CDR3 reads CAGGFGPYEQFF. In DNA form, the CDR3 reads TGTGCCGGGGGGTTCGGACCATATGAGCAGTTCTTC.

The V call is TRBV15, the J call TRBJ1-2; TRBD1 matches 7 bases. CDR1 and CDR2 (germline): LNHNV, YYDKDF (reference sequence). The V and J ends lost 0 bases and 12 bases, in that order; junction bases with no gene match: 16. This CDR3 has 16 amino acids. The CDR3 DNA follows: TGTGCCACCAGCAGAGATTTGGGGACAGCGGCGAATCGGAACACCTTC. This translates into CATSRDLGTAANRNTF.

The chain employs TRBV7-3 and TRBJ2-1; D not certain. The germline V and J ends were trimmed by 5 bases and 6 bases, with 11 bases remaining between them. This CDR3 comprises 13 residues. Germline lookup yields CDR1 SGHTA and CDR2 FQGTGA. The CDR3 here is CASSPGLTNEQFF. The DNA for the CDR3 is TGTGCCAGCAGCCCGGGTCTAACCAATGAGCAGTTCTTC. The entire variable domain, with the rest obtained from reference TRBV7-3 and TRBJ2-1, is as follows: GAGVSQTPSNKVTEKGKYVELRCDPISGHTALYWYRQSLGQGPEFLIYFQGTGAADDSGLPNDRFFAVRPEGSVSTLKIQRTERGDSAVYLCASSPGLTNEQFFGPGTRLTVL.

A single count supports this clone. The V and J genes are TRBV5-1 and TRBJ1-6; 10 nucleotides align to TRBD1. The J segment lost 6 bases and the V segment lost 1 base, leaving 7 bases of the junction unmatched. The germline CDR1 and CDR2 sequences are SGHRS and YFSETQ. The CDR3 runs to 17 residues. CDR3 in amino acids: CASSLSSRDRGNSPLHF. The CDR3 coding sequence is TGCGCCAGCAGCTTGAGTAGCCGGGACAGGGGTAATTCACCCCTCCACTTT.

On this clone itself: The sample carries other DNA sequences with the same CDR3. V is TRBV3-1 (or the pseudogene TRBV3-2) and J is TRBJ2-2; 8 nucleotides agree with TRBD1. The CDR3 runs 16 residues. The trim removed 1 base at V and 5 bases at J, leaving 6 bases unmatched. Germline CDR1 is LGHDT and CDR2 is YNNKEL (reference sequence). The CDR3: CASSQGGQGGTGELFF. The CDR3 region has the DNA TGTGCCAGCAGCCAAGGAGGACAGGGTGGGACCGGGGAGCTGTTTTTT.

The gene calls are TRBV6-5 and TRBJ1-2, with D unclear. The CDR3 runs 11 residues. Germline values: CDR1 MNHEY, CDR2 SVGAGI. The V and J ends lost 8 bases and 4 bases respectively, with 8 bases between them. The CDR3 DNA is TGTGCCAGCGGAGCTACCTATGGCTACACCTTC. This codes for CASGATYGYTF.